Listed here are 10 T cell receptor beta chains from one sample, sequenced in a study of T-cell memory formation after mild COVID-19. Via MiXCR, TCRdb re-called the 5' RACE reads, giving one row per CDR3 protein. The data show 130,000 to 150,000 distinct CDR3 sequences, 15% to 20% seen once. Input material: PBMCs or a T cell subset sorted from them (not recorded which). The receptor set was obtained from an adult woman who had mild COVID-19 (a few samples of this study predate the infection). Cell type and time point are not known.

This chain connects TRBV30 to TRBJ2-1; the match to TRBD2 covers 9 bases. The CDR3 covers 12 residues. Germline V CDR1 and CDR2: GTSNPN, SVGIG (reference sequence). V lost 8 bases to trimming and J lost 4 bases; unmatched junction nucleotides: 3. Written as DNA, the CDR3 is TGTGCCATGCGGGGGGGGTACAATGAGCAGTTCTTC. Residues: CAMRGGYNEQFF.

V usage is TRBV6-5 and J usage is TRBJ2-7; TRBD2 matches at 9 bases. CDR3 length: 15 residues. Losses at the gene ends were 4 bases for V and 3 bases for J; bases not matched to a gene: 7. From germline, CDR1 is MNHEY and CDR2 SVGAGI. CDR3 region: CASSSAGGAIYEQYF. The CDR3, as DNA: TGTGCCAGCAGTTCGGCGGGGGGGGCCATCTACGAGCAGTACTTC.

This clonotype showed up just a few times. The chain combines TRBV11-2 with TRBJ2-7, with 14 bases aligning to TRBD2. The V gene end was trimmed by 4 bases and the J gene end by 3 bases; junction bases not matched to a gene: 8. The CDR3 extends over 17 amino acids. CDR1 and CDR2 from the germline V gene are SGHAT and FQNNGV. The CDR3 nucleotides read TGTGCCAGCAGCTCACTCTTAGGACTAGCGGGAGGCTACGAGCAGTACTTC. As protein: CASSSLLGLAGGYEQYF.

This clonotype has only a few counts. This sequence joins TRBV29-1 and TRBJ1-5, with 7 bases fitting TRBD1. The CDR3 has 14 amino acids. Per the germline V gene, CDR1 is SQVTM and CDR2 is ANQGSEA. V dropped 7 bases and J dropped 0; count of bases not matched to a gene: 6. The CDR3 DNA follows: TGCAGCGCCCTCCCAGGGGGTAGCAATCAGCCCCAGCATTTT. Protein product: CSALPGGSNQPQHF.

In this sample, this clonotype turned up many times. V usage is TRBV7-2 and J usage is TRBJ2-1; D perhaps matches TRBD1 (6 bases). V was shortened by 0 bases and J by 7 bases, with 13 bases between the two germline ends. CDR1 is SGHTA and CDR2 is FQGNSA in the germline V gene. The CDR3 has 15 amino acids. The CDR3 loop is CASSLAQPGANEQFF. Written as DNA, the CDR3 is TGTGCCAGCAGCTTAGCTCAACCAGGGGCGAATGAGCAGTTCTTC.

This clonotype was seen a few times. The chain carries TRBV5-6 and TRBJ2-7; D unclear. Germline assignment: CDR1 SGHDT and CDR2 YYEEEE. Trimming took off 4 bases at V and 4 bases at J, with 15 bases between the two ends. The length of the CDR3 is 14 residues. CDR3 protein: CASSRKSVSYEQYF. The CDR3 DNA reads as TGTGCCAGCAGCCGTAAGTCAGTATCGTACGAGCAGTACTTC.

The rearrangement uses TRBV20-1 and TRBJ2-7; D unresolved. The germline V and J ends were trimmed by 5 bases and 6 bases, with 8 bases remaining between them. Germline V gene lookup returns CDR1 DFQATT and CDR2 SNEGSKA (reference sequence). The CDR3 is 10 amino acids. The CDR3 coding sequence is TGCAGTGCTGGAAGTCGCGAGCAGTACTTC. Residues: CSAGSREQYF.

The J gene is TRBJ1-1, the V gene TRBV2; no firm D call. Trimming took 2 bases from V and 1 from J, leaving 5 bases between them. CDR3 length: 13 amino acids. Germline CDR1 reads SNHLY; CDR2 reads FYNNEI. The CDR3 nucleotides read TGTGCCAGCAGTGAACTCCCGAACACTGAAGCTTTCTTT. Translation: CASSELPNTEAFF.

The chain joins TRBV24-1 to TRBJ2-5; 7 bases fit TRBD1. The CDR3 is 12 amino acids. In germline, CDR1 is KGHDR, CDR2 SFDVKD. V gave up 8 bases and J gave up 5 bases; unmatched junction bases: 4. CDR3 amino acids: CATKGQTETQYF. CDR3 bases: TGTGCCACCAAGGGACAGACGGAGACCCAGTACTTC.

The chain couples TRBV7-2 to TRBJ2-5; D not resolved. CDR1 and CDR2 from the germline V gene are SGHTA and FQGNSA. Trimming removed 6 bases at V and 4 bases at J, with 12 bases between. The CDR3 has 13 residues. The CDR3 protein is CASSNQRRETQYF. The CDR3 nucleotides are TGTGCCAGCAGTAATCAGCGTAGAGAGACCCAGTACTTC.